The clone carrying this T cell receptor beta chain was observed a few times. As yet, its antigen is unknown. A single record per CDR3 protein comes from TCRdb applying MiXCR to the RT-PCR reads. This sample has about 160,000 distinct CDR3 sequences, with about a tenth found just once. These data are taken from a study of response to subunit inactivated influenza vaccine. Findings and caveats of the study: New T cells are recruited in small numbers by each seasonal influenza vaccination, according to the authors' suggestion.

Germline V gene sequence: CDR1 MDHEN, CDR2 SYDVKM. V shed 4 bases, J shed 0 bases, and the junction held 16 bases outside the gene matches. This CDR3 region has 19 residues. The sequencing here drew on non-naive T cells sorted from PBMCs, taken 35 to 45 days after vaccination. The chain is built from TRBV28 and TRBJ2-3, with 7 bases identical to TRBD1. The sequence derives from a man aged 45-65 years who received an inactivated influenza vaccine. DNA for the CDR3: TGTGCCAGCAGTTCAGAATGGACAGGTTTCGCCCCTAGCACAGATACGCAGTATTTT. Its translation is CASSSEWTGFAPSTDTQYF. Full variable domain (missing parts from reference TRBV28 and TRBJ2-3): DVKVTQSSRYLVKRTGEKVFLECVQDMDHENMFWYRQDPGLGLRLIYFSYDVKMKEKGDIPEGYSVSREKKERFSLILESASTNQTSMYLCASSSEWTGFAPSTDTQYFGPGTRLTVL.